One TCR beta chain is described in this entry. Antigen unknown. V lost 0 bases and J 1 base, leaving 7 bases between the germline ends. Germline CDR1 is MNHEY and CDR2 is SMNVEV (reference sequence). This CDR3 is 15 amino acids long. The data were taken from a study of T cell responses to AZD1222 COVID-19 vaccine. TCRdb's table, derived via immunoSEQ multiplex PCR, lists solely in-frame clones and lacks some. The sample comprises around 150,000 clones, roughly 89% of which are singletons, and roughly 2% rests with the top ten. Points from the study as a whole: White British people made up most donors, females outnumbered males, and clonal diversity was possibly underestimated.

This chain joins TRBV27 and TRBJ1-5; D not resolved. This TCR was recovered from an adult in good health. Sample: peripheral blood, taken on day 0 of AZD1222 vaccination. CDR3 sequence reads: CASSLSGVSNQPQHF. The CDR3 DNA reads TGTGCCAGCAGTTTATCCGGGGTAAGCAATCAGCCCCAGCATTTT.